These 10 T cell receptor beta chains originate from one sample sequenced in a study of CD8 T cells in ankylosing spondylitis. TCRdb ran MiXCR on the 5' RACE reads and lists one entry per CDR3 protein. The repertoire holds approximately 90,000 distinct CDR3 sequences, with 8% to 10% as singletons. The sequenced material came from blood, either unsorted or a sorted T cell fraction (not recorded which). The origin of the receptors is a male donor with ankylosing spondylitis or in good health (not recorded which).

Many counts were recorded for this clonotype. CDR3 sequence (DNA): TGTGCCAGCAGTTACTCGGCGGGACGCGCAGATACGCAGTATTTT. This gives the protein CASSYSAGRADTQYF. V is TRBV6-2 or TRBV6-3 and J is TRBJ2-3; TRBD2 might be the D (6 bases). The V gene's germline CDR1 is MNHEY and CDR2 SVGEGT. The CDR3 runs 15 residues. The ends were cut back, 0 bases at V and 4 bases at J, with 11 bases in the middle.

The rearrangement joins TRBV25-1 to TRBJ1-4; 7 bases are shared with TRBD1. Trimming took 5 bases from V and 8 from J; bases not matched to a gene: 8. Germline CDR1 MGHDK, CDR2 SYGVNS. CDR3 length: 14 amino acids. The CDR3 region has the DNA TGTGCCAGCAGTACCCGACAGGGTGGAGAAAAACTGTTTTTT. Protein sequence: CASSTRQGGEKLFF.

Ten or more counts support this clonotype. The chain joins TRBV6-1 to TRBJ2-2; 7 nucleotides align to TRBD1. The trim removed 8 bases at V and 9 bases at J, leaving 15 bases unmatched. Looked up from germline, CDR1 is MNHNS and CDR2 is SASEGT. The CDR3 has 15 residues. The CDR3 here is CASLEWQGVLRELFF. CDR3 in DNA: TGTGCCAGCCTTGAATGGCAGGGGGTTCTGCGGGAGCTGTTTTTT.

This clonotype was detected many times. The chain recombines TRBV10-3 with TRBJ1-5, with D possibly being TRBD1 (6 bases). The CDR3 runs to 15 residues. V was cut by 8 bases and J by 1 base, with 15 bases left in between. Germline V gene sequence: CDR1 ENHRY, CDR2 SYGVKD. The CDR3 loop reads CAIGRDIGSNQPQHF. CDR3 sequence (DNA): TGTGCCATCGGACGGGACATCGGAAGCAATCAGCCCCAGCATTTT.

This clonotype showed up many times. V gene TRBV12-2 combines with J gene TRBJ2-3; TRBD1 reflects the table's D call only, with no check against the DNA. TRBV12-2 counts as a pseudogene. This CDR3 comprises 17 residues. The CDR3 loop is CASRSRVWGEHTDTQYF. The DNA of the CDR3 is TGTGCAAGTCGCTCCCGTGTTTGGGGGGAGCACACAGATACGCAGTATTTT.

This clonotype was counted at least ten times. The chain recombines TRBV19 with TRBJ1-2; 8 bases align to TRBD1. V trimming: 1 base; J trimming: 8 bases; junction bases outside the gene matches: 15. Germline V gives CDR1 LNHDA, CDR2 SQIVND (reference sequence). The CDR3 has 17 amino acids. The CDR3 DNA sequence: TGTGCCAGTAGTATAGTACGGGACAGGACCCGAACGGGAGGCTACACCTTC. As protein: CASSIVRDRTRTGGYTF.

In this sample, this clonotype turned up many times. The chain recombines TRBV7-2 with TRBJ2-1, with 9 bases aligning to TRBD2. This CDR3 spans 15 amino acids. Trimming cost V 5 bases and J 0 bases; bases outside gene matches: 2. Per germline, CDR1 SGHTA and CDR2 FQGNSA. DNA for the CDR3: TGTGCCAGCAGCCTTAGCGGGGGCTCCTACAATGAGCAGTTCTTC. It translates to CASSLSGGSYNEQFF.

The chain uses TRBV29-1 and TRBJ2-1; D is ambiguous. This CDR3 spans 12 amino acids. Germline CDR1 SQVTM, CDR2 ANQGSEA. Trimming pared 6 bases from V and 5 bases from J, leaving 11 bases between. For the CDR3, the DNA is TGCAGCGTATTAACGCATGACAATGAGCAGTTCTTC. This sequence encodes CSVLTHDNEQFF.

This clonotype was counted at least ten times. J is TRBJ2-1 and V is TRBV12-3 or TRBV12-4; 9 bases match TRBD2. This CDR3 spans 16 amino acids. The junction had 4 bases not matched to a gene; V was cut back by 2 bases and J by 2 bases. CDR3 region: CASSLWLAGTYNEQFF. In DNA, the CDR3 is TGTGCCAGCAGTTTATGGCTAGCGGGGACCTACAATGAGCAGTTCTTC.

This clonotype was found many times. The V and J genes are TRBV5-1 and TRBJ2-1; no clear D gene. V was clipped by 7 bases and J by 4 bases, with 18 bases between them. The CDR3 runs 15 residues. The germline CDR1 and CDR2 sequences are SGHRS and YFSETQ. CDR3 in DNA: TGCGCCAGCGCACGGAAAGAAGACGGATACAATGAGCAGTTCTTC. Translating it yields CASARKEDGYNEQFF.